The present TCR beta chain was sequenced within a study of cytotoxic CD8 clonotypes in ibrutinib-treated CLL. Study-wide context: Patients attained approximately 25 partial and 2 complete responses; at median 68 months, about 14 remained remitted while some 12 progressed. Response samples were taken after a median about twelve months of treatment, range 6 to 36.

As to this clone: Its antigen is undetermined.

Regarding the study as a whole: Different sampling times were used for sustained-remission and progressing patients.

Researchers set a sequencing depth target of 1 in 200,000 to 1 in 1 million T cells. The table came from immunoSEQ multiplex PCR; TCRdb's copy has only in-frame clones and leaves some out. The sample lists some 200,000 clones, about three quarters occurring once. V was clipped by 4 bases and J by 6 bases, with 5 bases between them. CDR1 is SGHRS and CDR2 is YFSETQ in the germline V gene. The CDR3 has 11 residues. The TCR was taken from a human donor with chronic lymphocytic leukemia. This chain links TRBV5-1 with TRBJ2-4; D is uncertain. Sequenced material: PBMCs, taken after 12 months of ibrutinib treatment. CDR3 region: CASSVANIQYF. The DNA for the CDR3 is TGCGCCAGCAGCGTCGCAAACATTCAGTACTTC.